A selection of T cell receptor beta chains follows, all from one sample in a study of molecular identifiers for immune sequencing clone quantification. TCRdb called the PCR reads again in MiXCR, with one record for every CDR3 protein. The data show about 510,000 distinct CDR3 sequences, with around 23% seen just once and under 0.8% held by the top ten. Sequencing input: naive CD8+ T cells from blood, with Jurkat cell RNA spiked in. These receptors were taken from a human donor in good health. Some libraries in this study had Jurkat cell RNA spiked in. CDR3s include the opening cysteine and the closing phenylalanine or tryptophan. Each record gives: V gene, J gene, clone size, D gene, CDR3 DNA, CDR3 protein. A D gene is named only where the DNA matches it firmly. Size values are once, few and many counts, or a class for expanded clones, and some rows have none.

v_gene: TRBV7-8
j_gene: TRBJ1-5
abundance: many
d_gene: NA
CDR3nt: TGTGCCAGCAGCTTAGGGCCCGGCAATCAGCCCCAGCATTTT
CDR3aa: CASSLGPGNQPQHF

v_gene: TRBV5-4
j_gene: TRBJ2-3
abundance: few
d_gene: TRBD2
CDR3nt: TGTGCCAGCATGGTCAGCGGGGGCCCAATAGATACGCAGTATTTT
CDR3aa: CASMVSGGPIDTQYF

v_gene: TRBV4-3
j_gene: TRBJ1-2
abundance: NA
d_gene: NA
CDR3nt: TGCGCCAGCAGCCAAGGCATGTCCTCGCCCGGCTACACCTTC
CDR3aa: CASSQGMSSPGYTF

v_gene: TRBV6-2/TRBV6-3
j_gene: TRBJ2-7
abundance: few
d_gene: TRBD1
CDR3nt: TGTGCCAGCAGTACCCCGAGGACAGGGGTTTACGAGCAGTACTTC
CDR3aa: CASSTPRTGVYEQYF

v_gene: TRBV7-2
j_gene: TRBJ2-6
abundance: few
d_gene: TRBD1
CDR3nt: TGTGCCAGCAGCTTGATCAGGGGGCACGGGGCCAACGTCCTGACTTTC
CDR3aa: CASSLIRGHGANVLTF

v_gene: TRBV28
j_gene: TRBJ2-7
abundance: few
d_gene: TRBD2
CDR3nt: TGTGCCAGCAGCCGAGCGGGGAATCGTCTCGAGCAGTACTTC
CDR3aa: CASSRAGNRLEQYF

v_gene: TRBV4-1
j_gene: TRBJ2-7
abundance: NA
d_gene: NA
CDR3nt: TGCGCCAGCAGCCAAGCCGGGGTTGAGGACGAGCAGTACTTC
CDR3aa: CASSQAGVEDEQYF

v_gene: TRBV7-8
j_gene: TRBJ2-5
abundance: many
d_gene: NA
CDR3nt: TGTGCCAGCAGCGCCTACGGAGTTACAATCCAAGAGACCCAGTACTTC
CDR3aa: CASSAYGVTIQETQYF

v_gene: TRBV5-1
j_gene: TRBJ2-7
abundance: NA
d_gene: TRBD1
CDR3nt: TGCGCCAGCAGCTGGACACAGGGGAACTCCTACGAGCAGTACTTC
CDR3aa: CASSWTQGNSYEQYF

v_gene: TRBV7-9
j_gene: TRBJ2-7
abundance: many
d_gene: NA
CDR3nt: TGTGCCAGCAGCTCCCGGGACCTAGTCACCTACGAGCAGTACTTC
CDR3aa: CASSSRDLVTYEQYF

v_gene: TRBV11-2
j_gene: TRBJ2-3
abundance: many
d_gene: NA
CDR3nt: TGTGCCAGCAGCTTAGGTGGCTTTATCACAGATACGCAGTATTTT
CDR3aa: CASSLGGFITDTQYF

v_gene: TRBV6-2/TRBV6-3
j_gene: TRBJ2-6
abundance: many
d_gene: TRBD1
CDR3nt: TGTGCCAGCAGTTACTCGATGCCAGGGGGCTCTGGGGCCAACGTCCTGACTTTC
CDR3aa: CASSYSMPGGSGANVLTF

v_gene: TRBV7-2
j_gene: TRBJ2-1
abundance: many
d_gene: NA
CDR3nt: TGTGCCAGCAGCTTAGACGGGAGCGGCTACAATGAGCAGTTCTTC
CDR3aa: CASSLDGSGYNEQFF

v_gene: TRBV5-1
j_gene: TRBJ2-2
abundance: NA
d_gene: NA
CDR3nt: TGCGCCAGCAGCTTGGGGGCCTTCGGGGAGCTGTTTTTT
CDR3aa: CASSLGAFGELFF

v_gene: TRBV6-5
j_gene: TRBJ1-2
abundance: NA
d_gene: TRBD1
CDR3nt: TGTGCCAGCAGCCAAACCCTGACAGGGGGGGATGGCTACACCTTC
CDR3aa: CASSQTLTGGDGYTF

v_gene: TRBV7-6
j_gene: TRBJ2-2
abundance: NA
d_gene: NA
CDR3nt: TGTGCCAGCAACTTCGGGGCAGGGGCCACCGGGGAGCTGTTTTTT
CDR3aa: CASNFGAGATGELFF

v_gene: TRBV12-3/TRBV12-4
j_gene: TRBJ2-7
abundance: many
d_gene: NA
CDR3nt: TGTGCCAGCAGTTTAATAGGCGGACAAAGCTCCTACGAGCAGTACTTC
CDR3aa: CASSLIGGQSSYEQYF

v_gene: TRBV24-1
j_gene: TRBJ1-5
abundance: NA
d_gene: NA
CDR3nt: TGTGCCACCAGTGAGCAAGACATGTGCAATCAGCCCCAGCATTTT
CDR3aa: CATSEQDMCNQPQHF

v_gene: TRBV7-8
j_gene: TRBJ2-3
abundance: many
d_gene: NA
CDR3nt: TGTGCCAGCAGCCCCTCAAGGACCGAATACACAGATACGCAGTATTTT
CDR3aa: CASSPSRTEYTDTQYF

v_gene: TRBV12-3/TRBV12-4
j_gene: TRBJ2-7
abundance: few
d_gene: NA
CDR3nt: TGTGCCAGCAGTCCCAACCCTGCAGGGAACGAGCAGTACTTC
CDR3aa: CASSPNPAGNEQYF

v_gene: TRBV12-5
j_gene: TRBJ1-1
abundance: many
d_gene: NA
CDR3nt: TGTGCTAGTGGTTTGCCTGGGACTGAAGCTTTCTTT
CDR3aa: CASGLPGTEAFF

v_gene: TRBV20-1
j_gene: TRBJ1-1
abundance: many
d_gene: NA
CDR3nt: TGCAGTGCTAGGGACTTTGAGGACACTGAAGCTTTCTTT
CDR3aa: CSARDFEDTEAFF

v_gene: TRBV4-1
j_gene: TRBJ2-7
abundance: many
d_gene: TRBD2
CDR3nt: TGCGCCAGCAGCCCGAAGACTAGCGGGGGATACGAGCAGTACTTC
CDR3aa: CASSPKTSGGYEQYF

v_gene: TRBV4-3
j_gene: TRBJ2-3
abundance: few
d_gene: NA
CDR3nt: TGCGCCAGCAGCCAAGACTCACCAGATACGCAGTATTTT
CDR3aa: CASSQDSPDTQYF

v_gene: TRBV12-3/TRBV12-4
j_gene: TRBJ1-2
abundance: NA
d_gene: NA
CDR3nt: TGTGCCAGTAACAACCCGGGTCTCAGTAATGGCTACACCTTC
CDR3aa: CASNNPGLSNGYTF

v_gene: TRBV4-1
j_gene: TRBJ2-7
abundance: NA
d_gene: TRBD1
CDR3nt: TGCGCCAGCAGCCAAGTGGACAGGGTCTCCTACGAGCAGTACTTC
CDR3aa: CASSQVDRVSYEQYF

v_gene: TRBV28
j_gene: TRBJ2-2
abundance: few
d_gene: NA
CDR3nt: TGTGCCAGCAGTTTAATAATCCCGGGACCGAACACCGGGGAGCTGTTTTTT
CDR3aa: CASSLIIPGPNTGELFF

v_gene: TRBV12-5
j_gene: TRBJ2-1
abundance: NA
d_gene: NA
CDR3nt: TGTGCTAGTGGTCCCCCGCAGCCAAGGGCTTACAATGAGCAGTTCTTC
CDR3aa: CASGPPQPRAYNEQFF

v_gene: TRBV20-1
j_gene: TRBJ1-2
abundance: NA
d_gene: NA
CDR3nt: TGCAGTGCTCAAGACGGGGGCGCGAGTCTCTATGGCTGCACCTTC
CDR3aa: CSAQDGGASLYGCTF

v_gene: TRBV24-1
j_gene: TRBJ2-2
abundance: NA
d_gene: NA
CDR3nt: TGTGCCACCAGTGCCGGCCGAGGCCGTTCGAACACCGGGGAGCTGTTTTTT
CDR3aa: CATSAGRGRSNTGELFF

v_gene: TRBV2
j_gene: TRBJ2-7
abundance: once
d_gene: NA
CDR3nt: TGTGCCAGCAGTGACTTGGGGCTAGGCGAGCAGTACTTC
CDR3aa: CASSDLGLGEQYF

v_gene: TRBV6-5
j_gene: TRBJ1-2
abundance: NA
d_gene: TRBD1
CDR3nt: TGTGCCAGCAGTTACCCGGGGCAGGGGGAGTATGGCTACACCTTC
CDR3aa: CASSYPGQGEYGYTF

v_gene: TRBV27
j_gene: TRBJ1-5
abundance: NA
d_gene: NA
CDR3nt: TGTGCCAGCAGTTTAGCACTAAATCAGCCCCAGCATTTT
CDR3aa: CASSLALNQPQHF

v_gene: TRBV28
j_gene: TRBJ2-7
abundance: NA
d_gene: TRBD1
CDR3nt: TGTGCCAGCAGGGAACAGGGGAGCTCCTACGAGCAGTACTTC
CDR3aa: CASREQGSSYEQYF

v_gene: TRBV30
j_gene: TRBJ2-3
abundance: NA
d_gene: NA
CDR3nt: TGTGCCTGGAGTCATCCCGGGGGCCCCGGAGCAGATACGCAGTATTTT
CDR3aa: CAWSHPGGPGADTQYF

v_gene: TRBV3-1
j_gene: TRBJ2-7
abundance: NA
d_gene: TRBD1
CDR3nt: TGTGCCAGCAGCCCGGCCGGGACAGGGGCCTCCTACGAGCAGTACTTC
CDR3aa: CASSPAGTGASYEQYF

v_gene: TRBV19
j_gene: TRBJ1-5
abundance: NA
d_gene: TRBD1
CDR3nt: TGTGCCAGTAGTATTGGGACAGGGCTTAATCAGCCCCAGCATTTT
CDR3aa: CASSIGTGLNQPQHF

v_gene: TRBV19
j_gene: TRBJ2-7
abundance: many
d_gene: NA
CDR3nt: TGTGCCAGTAGTATAGCAGGACAGACCGTCTACGAGCAGTACTTC
CDR3aa: CASSIAGQTVYEQYF

v_gene: TRBV5-1
j_gene: TRBJ2-5
abundance: few
d_gene: NA
CDR3nt: TGCGCCAGCAGCTTGGGCTACTTTCAAGAGACCCAGTACTTC
CDR3aa: CASSLGYFQETQYF

v_gene: TRBV27
j_gene: TRBJ1-1
abundance: NA
d_gene: NA
CDR3nt: TGTGCCAGCAGTTTTTTGGGTTACACTGAAGCTTTCTTT
CDR3aa: CASSFLGYTEAFF

v_gene: TRBV6-6
j_gene: TRBJ2-2
abundance: NA
d_gene: NA
CDR3nt: TGTGCCAGCAGTTACGTATCGGCGAACACCGGGGAGCTGTTTTTT
CDR3aa: CASSYVSANTGELFF

v_gene: TRBV6-6
j_gene: TRBJ1-5
abundance: many
d_gene: NA
CDR3nt: TGTGCCAGCAGTCGTTATAGCAATCAGCCCCAGCATTTT
CDR3aa: CASSRYSNQPQHF

v_gene: TRBV14
j_gene: TRBJ1-2
abundance: many
d_gene: NA
CDR3nt: TGTGCCAGCAGCCACGCCACCGGACAGCTAAGCTATGGCTACACCTTC
CDR3aa: CASSHATGQLSYGYTF

v_gene: TRBV5-1
j_gene: TRBJ2-7
abundance: NA
d_gene: TRBD2
CDR3nt: TGCGCCAGCAGCCGTCGACAGGTGCCTAGCGGGAAGAAAGTTGCACTCTCCAACGAGCAGTACTTC
CDR3aa: CASSRRQVPSGKKVALSNEQYF

v_gene: TRBV6-6
j_gene: TRBJ2-2
abundance: many
d_gene: TRBD1
CDR3nt: TGTGCCAGCAGCCGACAGGGGCGGACCGGGGAGCTGTTTTTT
CDR3aa: CASSRQGRTGELFF

v_gene: TRBV30
j_gene: TRBJ2-2
abundance: NA
d_gene: NA
CDR3nt: TGTGCCTGGGACACTCACACCGGGGAGCTGTTTTTT
CDR3aa: CAWDTHTGELFF

v_gene: TRBV20-1
j_gene: TRBJ1-2
abundance: few
d_gene: NA
CDR3nt: TGCAGTGCTAGAGTCGAGGGGTATGGCTACACCTTC
CDR3aa: CSARVEGYGYTF

v_gene: TRBV6-5
j_gene: TRBJ2-7
abundance: few
d_gene: TRBD1
CDR3nt: TGTGCCAGCAGTTACGGCAGGGGGCAGTCCCGCGAGCAGTACTTC
CDR3aa: CASSYGRGQSREQYF

v_gene: TRBV10-2
j_gene: TRBJ1-2
abundance: NA
d_gene: TRBD1
CDR3nt: TGCGCCAGCAGCCCGACAGGGGACAACTATGGCTACACCTTC
CDR3aa: CASSPTGDNYGYTF

v_gene: TRBV2
j_gene: TRBJ2-3
abundance: many
d_gene: TRBD2
CDR3nt: TGTGCCAGCAGAGAGGAGGTAGCGGGGGCCCCTAGCACAGATACGCAGTATTTT
CDR3aa: CASREEVAGAPSTDTQYF

v_gene: TRBV9
j_gene: TRBJ2-3
abundance: many
d_gene: TRBD2
CDR3nt: TGTGCCAGCAGCGTCTTGCTAGCGGGAGATAACACAGATACGCAGTATTTT
CDR3aa: CASSVLLAGDNTDTQYF

v_gene: TRBV6-5
j_gene: TRBJ2-5
abundance: many
d_gene: TRBD2
CDR3nt: TGTGCCAGCAGTTACTACGCTAGCGGAGAGACCCAGTACTTC
CDR3aa: CASSYYASGETQYF

v_gene: TRBV6-5
j_gene: TRBJ2-7
abundance: few
d_gene: TRBD1
CDR3nt: TGTGCCAGCAGTTTCACAGGGGCCTACGAGCAGTACTTC
CDR3aa: CASSFTGAYEQYF

v_gene: TRBV5-5
j_gene: TRBJ1-4
abundance: NA
d_gene: TRBD1
CDR3nt: TGTGCCAGCAGCTTAGTCACAGGGGCCGAGAGTGAAAAACTGTTTTTT
CDR3aa: CASSLVTGAESEKLFF

v_gene: TRBV12-3/TRBV12-4
j_gene: TRBJ2-7
abundance: NA
d_gene: TRBD1
CDR3nt: TGTGCCAGCAGTTCGGACAGGGGACACTACGAGCAGTACTTC
CDR3aa: CASSSDRGHYEQYF

v_gene: TRBV6-5
j_gene: TRBJ2-7
abundance: many
d_gene: NA
CDR3nt: TGTGCCAGCAGCCCCAAGCTTTCCTCCTACGAGCAGTACTTC
CDR3aa: CASSPKLSSYEQYF

v_gene: TRBV7-6
j_gene: TRBJ1-1
abundance: NA
d_gene: TRBD1
CDR3nt: TGTGCCAGCACCCCCGGGTCGGGGACAGGGTTTAACACTGAAGCTTTCTTT
CDR3aa: CASTPGSGTGFNTEAFF

v_gene: TRBV7-9
j_gene: TRBJ1-1
abundance: many
d_gene: NA
CDR3nt: TGTGCCAGCAGCTTAGATGGCATGGTGACTGAAGCTTTCTTT
CDR3aa: CASSLDGMVTEAFF

v_gene: TRBV28
j_gene: TRBJ1-5
abundance: NA
d_gene: NA
CDR3nt: TGTGCCAGCAGTTTGTACAGTGGCAATCAGCCCCAGCATTTT
CDR3aa: CASSLYSGNQPQHF

v_gene: TRBV27
j_gene: TRBJ2-7
abundance: many
d_gene: NA
CDR3nt: TGTGCCAGCAGCACGGGATATTACGAGCAGTACTTC
CDR3aa: CASSTGYYEQYF